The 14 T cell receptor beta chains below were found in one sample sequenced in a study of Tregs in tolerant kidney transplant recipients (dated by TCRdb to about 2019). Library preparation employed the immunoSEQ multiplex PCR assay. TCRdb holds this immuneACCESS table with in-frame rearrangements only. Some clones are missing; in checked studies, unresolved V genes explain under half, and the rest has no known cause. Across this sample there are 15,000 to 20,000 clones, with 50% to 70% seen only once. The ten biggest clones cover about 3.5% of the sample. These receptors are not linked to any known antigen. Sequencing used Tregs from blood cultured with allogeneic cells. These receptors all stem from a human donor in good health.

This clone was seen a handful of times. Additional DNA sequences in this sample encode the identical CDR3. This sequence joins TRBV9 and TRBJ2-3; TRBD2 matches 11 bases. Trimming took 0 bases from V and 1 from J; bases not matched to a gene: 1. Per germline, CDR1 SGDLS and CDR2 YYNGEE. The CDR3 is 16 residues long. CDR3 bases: TGTGCCAGCAGCGTAGTAGCGGGGGGGCGCACAGATACGCAGTATTTT. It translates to CASSVVAGGRTDTQYF.

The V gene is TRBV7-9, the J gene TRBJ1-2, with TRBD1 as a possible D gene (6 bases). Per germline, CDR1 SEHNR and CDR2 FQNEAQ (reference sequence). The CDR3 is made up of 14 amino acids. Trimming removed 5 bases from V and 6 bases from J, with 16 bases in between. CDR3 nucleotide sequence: TGTGCCAGCAGCCCGGTTACAGGGACTAATGGCTACACCTTC. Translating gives CASSPVTGTNGYTF.

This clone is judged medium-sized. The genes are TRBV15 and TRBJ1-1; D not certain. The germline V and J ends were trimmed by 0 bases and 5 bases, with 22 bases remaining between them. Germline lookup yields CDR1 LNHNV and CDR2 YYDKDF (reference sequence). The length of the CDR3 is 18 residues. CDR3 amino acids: CATSRDPPRLTRGTEAFF. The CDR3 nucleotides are TGTGCCACCAGCAGAGACCCACCTAGACTGACCAGAGGGACTGAAGCTTTCTTT.

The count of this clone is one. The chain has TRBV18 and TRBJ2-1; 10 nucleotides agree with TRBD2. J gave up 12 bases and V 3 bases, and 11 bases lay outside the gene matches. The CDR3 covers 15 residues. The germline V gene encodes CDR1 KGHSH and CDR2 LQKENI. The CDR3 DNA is TGTGCCAGCTCACCGCCCGGACTAGCGGATGCGGCGCAGTTCTTC. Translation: CASSPPGLADAAQFF.

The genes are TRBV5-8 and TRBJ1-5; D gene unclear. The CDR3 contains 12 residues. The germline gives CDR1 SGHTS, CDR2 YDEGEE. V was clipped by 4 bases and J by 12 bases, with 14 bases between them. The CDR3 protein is CASSPRTHNQHF. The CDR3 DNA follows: TGTGCCAGCAGCCCCCGGACGCACAACCAGCATTTT.

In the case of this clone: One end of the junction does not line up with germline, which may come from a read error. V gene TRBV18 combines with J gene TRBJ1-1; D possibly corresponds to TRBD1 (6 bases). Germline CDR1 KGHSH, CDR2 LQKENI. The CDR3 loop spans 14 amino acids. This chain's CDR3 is CASSPARGNAEAFF. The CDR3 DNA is TGTGCCAGCTCACCGGCGAGGGGGAACGCTGAAGCTTTCTTT.

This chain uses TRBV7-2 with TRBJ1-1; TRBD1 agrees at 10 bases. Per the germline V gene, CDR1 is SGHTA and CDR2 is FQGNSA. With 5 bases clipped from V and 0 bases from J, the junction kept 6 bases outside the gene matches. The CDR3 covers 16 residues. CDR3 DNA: TGTGCCAGCAGCCAAGAGACAGGGGGCCTGAACACTGAAGCTTTCTTT. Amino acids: CASSQETGGLNTEAFF.

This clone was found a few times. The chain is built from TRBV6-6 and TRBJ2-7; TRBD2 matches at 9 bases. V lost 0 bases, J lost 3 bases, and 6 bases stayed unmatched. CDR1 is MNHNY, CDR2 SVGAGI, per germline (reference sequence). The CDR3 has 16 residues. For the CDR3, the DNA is TGTGCCAGCAGTTACTCAACCGGGACTAGCAACTACGAGCAGTACTTC. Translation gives CASSYSTGTSNYEQYF.

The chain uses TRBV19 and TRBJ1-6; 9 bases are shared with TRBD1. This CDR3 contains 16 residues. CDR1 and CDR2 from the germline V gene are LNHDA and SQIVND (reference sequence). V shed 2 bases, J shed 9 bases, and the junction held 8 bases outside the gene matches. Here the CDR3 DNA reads TGTGCCAGTAGTATAACTAGGACAGGGGCGGTTTCACCCCTCCACTTT. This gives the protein CASSITRTGAVSPLHF.

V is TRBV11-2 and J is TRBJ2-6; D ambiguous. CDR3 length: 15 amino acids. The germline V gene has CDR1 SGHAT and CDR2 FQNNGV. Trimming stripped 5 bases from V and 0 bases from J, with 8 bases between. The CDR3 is CASSVTRSGANVLTF. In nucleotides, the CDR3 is TGTGCCAGCAGCGTAACGCGCTCTGGGGCCAACGTCCTGACTTTC.

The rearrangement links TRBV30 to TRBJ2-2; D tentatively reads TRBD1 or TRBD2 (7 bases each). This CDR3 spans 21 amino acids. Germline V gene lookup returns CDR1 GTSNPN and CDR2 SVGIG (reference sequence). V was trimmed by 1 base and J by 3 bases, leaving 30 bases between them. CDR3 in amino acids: CAWSGKRHASQGGVYTGELFF. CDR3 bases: TGTGCCTGGAGTGGGAAGCGGCACGCGAGCCAGGGGGGGGTGTACACCGGGGAGCTGTTTTTT. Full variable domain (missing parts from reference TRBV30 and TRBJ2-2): SQTIHQWPATLVQPVGSPLSLECTVEGTSNPNLYWYRQAAGRGLQLLFYSVGIGQISSEVPQNLSASRPQDRQFILSSKKLLLSDSGFYLCAWSGKRHASQGGVYTGELFFGEGSRLTVL.

For the CDR3, the DNA is TGTGCCAGCTCACGCTCGACAGGAAGGGGCACAAATGAGCAGTTCTTC. It is translated as CASSRSTGRGTNEQFF. The chain links TRBV18 to TRBJ2-1; D may be TRBD1 (6 bases). The V end lost 4 bases, the J end lost 7 bases, and 20 bases lay between the germline ends. The germline V gene has CDR1 KGHSH and CDR2 LQKENI. This CDR3 has 16 amino acids.

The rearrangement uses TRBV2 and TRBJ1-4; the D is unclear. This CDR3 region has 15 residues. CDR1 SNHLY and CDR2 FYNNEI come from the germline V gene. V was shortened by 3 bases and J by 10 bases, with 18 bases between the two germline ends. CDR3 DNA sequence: TGTGCCAGCAGTGAGATCGGCCGGGGTCGGGGAAAACTGTTTTTT. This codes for CASSEIGRGRGKLFF.

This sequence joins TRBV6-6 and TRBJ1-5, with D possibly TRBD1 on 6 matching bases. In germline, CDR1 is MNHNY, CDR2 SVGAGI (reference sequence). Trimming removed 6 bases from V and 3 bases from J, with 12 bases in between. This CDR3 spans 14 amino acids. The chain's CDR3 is CASRLQGVNQPQHF. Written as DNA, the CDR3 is TGTGCCAGCAGGCTACAGGGCGTCAATCAGCCCCAGCATTTT.